This is a list of T cell receptor beta chains from one sample in a study of blood T cell repertoires in COVID-19. Sequencing used immunoSEQ multiplex PCR; TCRdb keeps in-frame clones, though not all of them. The sample holds around 250,000 clones, around four fifths seen once. The sample taken for sequencing was peripheral blood. These receptor sequences come from a man at least 80 years old with acute or convalescent COVID-19. Both conserved end residues are part of each CDR3. D genes are given only for firm matches. Size is stated for part of the rows, as once, few or many counts, or as a class when the clone is expanded.

D	J	V	size	CDR3	DNA
TRBD2	TRBJ2-3	TRBV4-2	-	CASSPTSGSSDTQYF	TGTGCCAGCAGCCCCACTAGCGGGAGTTCAGATACGCAGTATTTT
-	TRBJ1-2	TRBV28	-	CASSEGGSYGYTF	TGTGCCAGCAGTGAAGGGGGTAGCTATGGCTACACCTTC
TRBD2	TRBJ2-3	TRBV4-2	-	CASSQDPLGGAGADTQYF	TGTGCCAGCAGCCAAGATCCCCTCGGGGGGGCCGGCGCAGATACGCAGTATTTT
TRBD1	TRBJ2-7	TRBV28	-	CASSFAPHGTGNSYEQYF	TGTGCCAGCAGTTTCGCCCCCCACGGGACAGGGAACTCCTACGAGCAGTACTTC
-	TRBJ1-1	TRBV3-1/TRBV3-2	-	CASSHGRGGVSNTEAFF	TGTGCCAGCAGCCACGGCAGGGGAGGGGTGTCGAACACTGAAGCTTTCTTT
TRBD1	TRBJ1-5	TRBV4-1	-	CASSQTRGTVDSNQPQHF	TGCGCCAGCAGCCAAACCCGGGGGACAGTTGATAGCAATCAGCCCCAGCATTTT
-	TRBJ2-1	TRBV19	-	CASSASELGHYNEQFF	TGTGCCAGTAGTGCCTCCGAGTTGGGGCACTACAATGAGCAGTTCTTC
-	TRBJ2-7	TRBV5-5	-	CASSGGGTYEQYF	TGTGCCAGCAGCGGGGGAGGAACCTACGAGCAGTACTTC
TRBD2	TRBJ2-1	TRBV2	-	CATSRGSGGNEQFF	TGTGCCACATCCAGGGGTAGCGGGGGGAATGAGCAGTTCTTC
-	TRBJ2-5	TRBV12-3/TRBV12-4	-	CASSPGSKETQYF	TGTGCCAGCAGTCCCGGGTCGAAAGAGACCCAGTACTTC
-	TRBJ1-1	TRBV2	-	CASSDQGGNTEAFF	TGTGCCAGCAGTGATCAGGGAGGAAACACTGAAGCTTTCTTT
-	TRBJ1-1	TRBV28	-	CASRGWGEDNTEAFF	TGTGCCAGCAGAGGGTGGGGAGAGGACAACACTGAAGCTTTCTTT
-	TRBJ1-5	TRBV28	few	CASSRTPGNQPQHF	TGTGCCAGCAGCCGTACACCCGGCAATCAGCCCCAGCATTTT
-	TRBJ2-1	TRBV11-2	-	CASSLVREEQFF	TGTGCCAGCAGCTTAGTCCGGGAAGAGCAGTTCTTC